This T cell receptor beta chain originates from a study of blood T cell repertoires in COVID-19. The overall study: COVID-19 samples collected from the United States, Italy and Spain covered acute and convalescent phases. Nucleic acid was either cDNA or gDNA, and it came from T cells, B-cell-depleted T cells, or PBMCs.

Assay used: immunoSEQ multiplex PCR; TCRdb lists only in-frame clones, some missing. Of 200,000 to 250,000 clones in the sample, around 81% are singletons; the top ten hold around 7.4%. Across under 25 US areas, participants ranged in age from 18 to 89 years. Participants reported their clinical history, and cohort assignment relied on those reports. The sequenced sample consisted of PBMCs or T cells enriched from blood (not recorded which). The clonotype was recovered from a woman aged 40-49 years with acute COVID-19.

The CDR3 nucleotides read TGTGCCAGCAGCTCCCCGGAGAGTGTGAATACGCAGTATTTT. This translates into CASSSPESVNTQYF. The V gene is TRBV6-6, the J gene TRBJ2-3, with unresolved D. This CDR3 spans 14 amino acids. CDR1 is MNHNY, CDR2 SVGAGI, per germline (reference sequence). V dropped 6 bases and J dropped 7 bases, with 17 bases sitting between them.